This is a list of T cell receptor beta chains from one sample in a study of glioma-infiltrating T cells. A single record per CDR3 protein comes from TCRdb applying MiXCR to the multiplex PCR reads. The sample records approximately 88,000 distinct CDR3 sequences, 20% to 25% being singletons. Specimen: glioma tissue, nonneoplastic brain tissue, or PBMCs (not recorded which). The source of these receptors is a human donor with low-grade glioma or glioblastoma, undergoing nonglioma brain surgery, or in good health (not recorded which). Both conserved end residues are part of each CDR3. The order of the fields is J gene, V gene, CDR3 protein.

j_gene: TRBJ2-3
v_gene: TRBV20-1
CDR3aa: CSAIRRSRNTDTQYF

j_gene: TRBJ2-7
v_gene: TRBV6-2/TRBV6-3
CDR3aa: CASSSSRGDEQYF

j_gene: TRBJ2-7
v_gene: TRBV7-9
CDR3aa: CASSPPSSSYEQYF

j_gene: TRBJ2-7
v_gene: TRBV2
CDR3aa: CASTHSYEQYF

j_gene: TRBJ2-7
v_gene: TRBV6-7
CDR3aa: CASNPAGHRKWDRRPETYEQYF

j_gene: TRBJ2-1
v_gene: TRBV6-2/TRBV6-3
CDR3aa: CASSPRGTGIDEQFF

j_gene: TRBJ2-6
v_gene: TRBV12-3/TRBV12-4
CDR3aa: CASSTGRGANVLTF

j_gene: TRBJ1-5
v_gene: TRBV6-1
CDR3aa: CASRRDKRYNQPQHF

j_gene: TRBJ1-1
v_gene: TRBV29-1
CDR3aa: CSVRVGAAEAFF

j_gene: TRBJ1-6
v_gene: TRBV27
CDR3aa: CASSPVGGGHSPLHF

j_gene: TRBJ1-5
v_gene: TRBV5-5
CDR3aa: CASSLAPGRSGNQPQHF

j_gene: TRBJ2-5
v_gene: TRBV2
CDR3aa: CASSGQVQETQYF

j_gene: TRBJ1-2
v_gene: TRBV3-1
CDR3aa: CASSPGLIRGQYGYTF

j_gene: TRBJ2-1
v_gene: TRBV3-1
CDR3aa: CASSQDHGPNYNEQFF

j_gene: TRBJ2-7
v_gene: TRBV20-1
CDR3aa: CSARDPSRVHEQYF

j_gene: TRBJ1-1
v_gene: TRBV18
CDR3aa: CASSRGDLNTEAFF

j_gene: TRBJ1-3
v_gene: TRBV20-1
CDR3aa: CSARLGNTIYF

j_gene: TRBJ2-1
v_gene: TRBV25-1
CDR3aa: CASRTSGRQVSYSEQLF

j_gene: TRBJ2-1
v_gene: TRBV2
CDR3aa: CASKPGLAGGPAREQFF

j_gene: TRBJ1-2
v_gene: TRBV14
CDR3aa: CASSHGRDYGYTF

j_gene: TRBJ1-1
v_gene: TRBV19
CDR3aa: CASRTGPTRTTEAFF

j_gene: TRBJ1-1
v_gene: TRBV9
CDR3aa: CASSEGGSRKNAEAFF

j_gene: TRBJ2-1
v_gene: TRBV7-7
CDR3aa: CASSLDGTGSLNEQFF

j_gene: TRBJ2-1
v_gene: TRBV2
CDR3aa: CASSRTAVTYNEQFF

j_gene: TRBJ1-1
v_gene: TRBV20-1
CDR3aa: CSAREDRLNTEAFF

j_gene: TRBJ1-1
v_gene: TRBV5-1
CDR3aa: CASSLREITEAFF

j_gene: TRBJ2-5
v_gene: TRBV11-1
CDR3aa: CASSPGGLNLQETQYF